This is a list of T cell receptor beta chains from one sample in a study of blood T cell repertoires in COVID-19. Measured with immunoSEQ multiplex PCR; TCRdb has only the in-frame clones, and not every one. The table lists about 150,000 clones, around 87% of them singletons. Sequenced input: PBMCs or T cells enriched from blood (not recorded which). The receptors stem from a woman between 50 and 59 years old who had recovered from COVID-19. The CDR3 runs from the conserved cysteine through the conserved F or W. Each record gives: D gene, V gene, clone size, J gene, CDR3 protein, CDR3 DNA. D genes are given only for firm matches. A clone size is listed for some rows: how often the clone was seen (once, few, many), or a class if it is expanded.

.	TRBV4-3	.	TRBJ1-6	CASSRGPRALNNSPLHF	TGCGCCAGCAGCCGAGGGCCGAGAGCCCTGAATAATTCACCCCTCCACTTT
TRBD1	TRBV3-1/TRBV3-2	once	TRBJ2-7	CASSLGQASSYEQYF	TGTGCCAGCAGCCTGGGACAGGCGAGCTCCTACGAGCAGTACTTC
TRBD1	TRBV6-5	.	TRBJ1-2	CASGDSPYGYTF	TGTGCCAGCGGGGACAGCCCCTATGGCTACACCTTC
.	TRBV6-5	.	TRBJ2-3	CASSSISGDTQYF	TGTGCCAGCAGTTCCATTTCCGGGGATACGCAGTATTTT
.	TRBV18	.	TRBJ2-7	CASSPWGEPLWEQYF	TGTGCCAGCTCACCATGGGGGGAACCACTTTGGGAGCAGTACTTC
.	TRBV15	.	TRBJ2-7	CATSRDSLGTLRYEQYF	TGTGCCACCAGCAGAGACTCTCTCGGGACACTACGCTACGAGCAGTACTTC
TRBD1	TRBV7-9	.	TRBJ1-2	CASSRGQGGDYGYTF	TGTGCCAGCAGCCGAGGACAGGGCGGGGACTATGGCTACACCTTC
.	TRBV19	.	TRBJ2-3	CASSLGLTSTDTQYF	TGTGCCAGTAGTTTGGGACTCACTAGCACAGATACGCAGTATTTT
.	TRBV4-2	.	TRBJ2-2	CASSQEAGSRAGELFF	TGTGCCAGCAGCCAAGAAGCTGGATCCCGGGCCGGGGAGCTGTTTTTT
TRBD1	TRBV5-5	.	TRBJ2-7	CASSRGGRTGNSYEQYF	TGTGCCAGCAGCCGGGGAGGTCGGACAGGGAACTCCTACGAGCAGTACTTC
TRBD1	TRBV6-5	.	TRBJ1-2	CASSYSRTGGNYGYTF	TGTGCCAGCAGTTACTCTAGGACAGGGGGAAACTATGGCTACACCTTC
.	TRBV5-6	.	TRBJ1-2	CASSSTANYGYTF	TGTGCCAGCAGCTCGACAGCTAACTATGGCTACACCTTC
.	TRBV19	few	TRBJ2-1	CASRLDRSSYNEQFF	TGTGCCAGTAGACTAGACAGGAGCTCCTACAATGAGCAGTTCTTC
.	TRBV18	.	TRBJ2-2	CASSPNRDPTGELFF	TGTGCCAGCTCACCGAACAGGGACCCCACCGGGGAGCTGTTTTTT
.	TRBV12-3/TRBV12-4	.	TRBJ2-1	CASSSSDEQFF	TGTGCCAGCAGTTCCTCCGATGAGCAGTTCTTC
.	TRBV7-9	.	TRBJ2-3	CASSLEGATQYF	TGTGCCAGCAGCTTAGAAGGGGCGACGCAGTATTTT
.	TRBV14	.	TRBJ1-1	CASTKTVSTEAFF	TGTGCCAGCACAAAGACAGTAAGCACTGAAGCTTTCTTT
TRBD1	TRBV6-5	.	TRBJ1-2	CASSYSGTGDYGYTF	TGTGCCAGCAGTTACTCCGGGACAGGGGACTATGGCTACACCTTC
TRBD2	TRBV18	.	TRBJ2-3	CASSRMAGGATDTQYF	TGTGCCAGCTCGCGAATGGCGGGGGGGGCGACAGATACGCAGTATTTT
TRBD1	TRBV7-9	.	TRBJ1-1	CASSFGQGLEAFF	TGTGCCAGCAGCTTCGGACAGGGCCTTGAAGCTTTCTTT
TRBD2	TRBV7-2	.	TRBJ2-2	CASSLVWGGANTGELFF	TGTGCCAGCAGCTTAGTTTGGGGGGGAGCCAACACCGGGGAGCTGTTTTTT
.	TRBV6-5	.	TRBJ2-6	CASLSGGDVLTF	TGTGCCAGCTTGTCGGGGGGCGACGTCCTGACTTTC
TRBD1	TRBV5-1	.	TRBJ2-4	CASSLAGQGLDKNIQYF	TGCGCCAGCAGCTTGGCGGGACAGGGATTAGACAAAAACATTCAGTACTTC
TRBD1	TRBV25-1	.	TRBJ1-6	CASTFTGVNSPLHF	TGTGCCAGCACTTTTACAGGGGTAAATTCACCCCTCCACTTT
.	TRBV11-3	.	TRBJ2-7	CASGPSYEQYF	TGTGCCAGCGGGCCCTCCTACGAGCAGTACTTC
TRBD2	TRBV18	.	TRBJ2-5	CASSPLLGTSGGTETQYF	TGTGCCAGCTCACCACTCCTCGGGACTAGCGGGGGGACGGAGACCCAGTACTTC
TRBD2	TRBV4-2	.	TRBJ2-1	CASSQDRRGDYNEQFF	TGTGCCAGCAGCCAAGATCGGCGGGGGGACTACAATGAGCAGTTCTTC
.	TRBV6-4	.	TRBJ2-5	CASSDSLIQGFQETQYF	TGTGCCAGCAGTGACTCGTTGATTCAGGGGTTCCAAGAGACCCAGTACTTC
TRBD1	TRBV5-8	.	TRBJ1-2	CASSLGSRDRGNYGYTF	TGTGCCAGCAGCTTGGGGAGTAGGGACAGGGGAAACTATGGCTACACCTTC
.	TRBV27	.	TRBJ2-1	CASSYTPDWEYNEQFF	TGTGCCAGCAGCTATACCCCAGACTGGGAGTACAATGAGCAGTTCTTC
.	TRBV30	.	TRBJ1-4	CAWGRHAHDEKLFF	TGTGCCTGGGGACGACATGCCCATGACGAAAAACTGTTTTTT
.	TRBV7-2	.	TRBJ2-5	CASGGGRYQETQYF	TGTGCCAGCGGAGGCGGGCGGTACCAAGAGACCCAGTACTTC
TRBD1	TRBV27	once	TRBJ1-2	CASSLRGQGNYGYTF	TGTGCCAGCAGTTTAAGGGGACAGGGGAACTATGGCTACACCTTC
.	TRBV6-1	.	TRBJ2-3	CASSETDFTQYF	TGTGCCAGCAGTGAAACCGACTTTACGCAGTATTTT
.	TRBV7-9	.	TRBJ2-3	CASTPYPSATDTQYF	TGTGCCAGCACCCCCTACCCTAGCGCCACGGATACGCAGTATTTT
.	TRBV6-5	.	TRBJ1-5	CASRRDIYSNQPQHF	TGTGCCAGCAGAAGGGACATCTATAGCAATCAGCCCCAGCATTTT
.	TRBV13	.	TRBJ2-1	CASSRNPPMGVTRGGQFF	TGTGCCAGCAGCCGCAACCCCCCGATGGGTGTGACACGGGGTGGGCAGTTCTTC
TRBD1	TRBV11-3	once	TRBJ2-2	CASSLTGTLVELFF	TGTGCCAGCAGCCTGACAGGGACATTGGTGGAGCTGTTTTTT
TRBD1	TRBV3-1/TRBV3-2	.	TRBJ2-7	CASSPGTGPSYEQYF	TGTGCCAGCAGCCCCGGGACAGGTCCGTCCTACGAGCAGTACTTC
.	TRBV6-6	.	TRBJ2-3	CASSPDHPTRRSTDTQYF	TGTGCCAGCAGTCCCGACCACCCCACGAGGCGTAGCACAGATACGCAGTATTTT
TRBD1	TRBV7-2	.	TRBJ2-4	CASSLGYGQGVAKNIQYF	TGTGCCAGCAGCTTAGGTTATGGACAGGGGGTTGCCAAAAACATTCAGTACTTC
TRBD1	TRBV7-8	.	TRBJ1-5	CASSSDRERAQHF	TGTGCCAGCAGCTCGGACAGGGAGAGGGCCCAGCATTTT
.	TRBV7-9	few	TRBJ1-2	CASSSPIYGYTF	TGTGCCAGCAGCTCCCCTATTTATGGCTACACCTTC
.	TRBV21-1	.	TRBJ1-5	CASRGGGALYQPQHF	TGTGCCAGCAGGGGGGGAGGGGCCCTTTATCAGCCCCAGCATTTT
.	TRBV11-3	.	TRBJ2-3	CASRGGQGNTQYF	TGTGCCAGCAGGGGGGGGCAAGGAAATACGCAGTATTTT
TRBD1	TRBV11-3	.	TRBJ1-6	CASSPGQGASPLHF	TGTGCCAGCAGCCCAGGACAGGGGGCGTCACCCCTCCACTTT
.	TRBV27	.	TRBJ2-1	CASSLTGGAYNEQFF	TGTGCCAGCAGTTTAACCGGAGGGGCCTACAATGAGCAGTTCTTC
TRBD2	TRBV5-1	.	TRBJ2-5	CASSPGGAGLQETQYF	TGCGCCAGCAGTCCGGGAGGAGCGGGGCTCCAAGAGACCCAGTACTTC
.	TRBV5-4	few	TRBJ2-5	CASSLVGGGTETQYF	TGTGCCAGCAGCTTGGTGGGCGGGGGCACAGAGACCCAGTACTTC
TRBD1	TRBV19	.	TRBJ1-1	CASVTGGFEAFF	TGTGCCAGTGTGACAGGGGGCTTTGAAGCTTTCTTT
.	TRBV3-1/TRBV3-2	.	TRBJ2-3	CASSPQVGISTDTQYF	TGTGCCAGCAGCCCCCAAGTCGGGATCAGCACAGATACGCAGTATTTT
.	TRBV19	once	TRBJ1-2	CASSITRTDGYTF	TGTGCCAGTAGTATCACACGGACAGATGGCTACACCTTC
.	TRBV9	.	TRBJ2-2	CASSADSILTGELFF	TGTGCCAGCAGCGCAGACTCAATTCTCACCGGGGAGCTGTTTTTT
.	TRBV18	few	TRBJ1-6	CASSLATASNSPLHF	TGTGCCAGCTCACTTGCGACAGCTTCGAATTCACCCCTCCACTTT